This TCR beta chain comes out of a study of human T cells and chemical hapten exposure. The wider study: Mostly female, the patients presented with alopecia areata, totalis or universalis. Minor pooled library volume differences mainly drove per-sample TCR yield variation.

This clonotype occurred many times. Time point here: patch test 2, 6 weeks after DPC sensitization. Treatment described: therapeutic diphenylcyclopropenone sensitization with weekly scalp DPC. The CDR3 sequence is 13 residues long. V gave up 5 bases and J gave up 4 bases; unmatched junction bases: 3. CDR1 and CDR2 (germline): SGHAT, FQNNGV. Each CDR3 protein is one row after TCRdb ran MiXCR on the RACE reads. The table includes about 80,000 distinct CDR3 sequences, approximately 10% detected once. This chain uses TRBV11-2 with TRBJ1-2; 8 bases are a match to TRBD1. The specimen comprised whole blood, sampled in connection with sensitization to the hapten diphenylcyclopropenone (DPC). The TCR sequence derives from a man between 18 and 29 years old with alopecia areata. Some clones in this sample may be carry-over from other donors' samples. CDR3 sequence reads: CASSGDRSYGYTF. As DNA, the CDR3 is TGTGCCAGCAGCGGGGACAGGAGCTATGGCTACACCTTC. The entire variable domain, with the rest obtained from reference TRBV11-2 and TRBJ1-2, is as follows: EAGVAQSPRYKIIEKRQSVAFWCNPISGHATLYWYQQILGQGPKLLIQFQNNGVVDDSQLPKDRFSAERLKGVDSTLKIQPAKLEDSAVYLCASSGDRSYGYTFGSGTRLTVV.